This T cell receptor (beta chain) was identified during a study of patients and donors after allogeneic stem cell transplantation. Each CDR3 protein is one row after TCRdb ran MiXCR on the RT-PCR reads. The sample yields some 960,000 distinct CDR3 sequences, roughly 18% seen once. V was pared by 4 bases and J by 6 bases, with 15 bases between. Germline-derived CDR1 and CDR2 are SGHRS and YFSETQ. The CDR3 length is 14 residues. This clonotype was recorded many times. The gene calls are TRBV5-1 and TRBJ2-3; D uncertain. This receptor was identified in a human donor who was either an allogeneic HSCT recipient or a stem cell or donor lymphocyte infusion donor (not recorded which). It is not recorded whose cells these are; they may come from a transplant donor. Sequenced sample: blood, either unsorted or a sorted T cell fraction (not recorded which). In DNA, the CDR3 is TGCGCCAGCAGCGCGTCGGTACTCCCGGATACGCAGTATTTT. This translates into CASSASVLPDTQYF.